This T cell receptor beta chain was identified in a study of blood T cell repertoires in COVID-19. Assay: immunoSEQ multiplex PCR; the TCRdb copy retains only in-frame clones and omits some. The top ten clones hold about 0.7% of a sample with approximately 470,000 clones, about nine tenths of them seen once. Germline V lookup: CDR1 SNHLY, CDR2 FYNNEI. This CDR3 has 14 amino acids. Deletions cut 2 bases from V and 2 bases from J, with 9 bases between. This chain uses TRBV2 with TRBJ2-5; no reliable D call. The origin of this receptor is a woman aged 18 to 35 who had recovered from COVID-19. Sequenced: PBMCs or T cells enriched from blood (not recorded which). The CDR3 reads CASSELREQETQYF. The CDR3 DNA is TGTGCCAGCAGTGAACTCCGCGAACAAGAGACCCAGTACTTC.